This T cell receptor (beta chain) was recovered during a study of CD8 T cells in Susac syndrome. Across the study: Within the sequenced Susac syndrome patient group, five or six exhibited active disease and roughly 8 were in remission. Study conclusions and caveats: The authors acknowledged that their TCR sequencing and HLA analysis involved a relatively small number of individuals.

V gave up 3 bases and J gave up 7 bases, with 21 bases separating them. The germline gives CDR1 SQVTM, CDR2 ANQGSEA. CDR3 length: 15 amino acids. With random hexamers, reverse transcription was performed on about 0.45 to 1 ug of RNA. MiXCR was run by TCRdb on the immunoSEQ multiplex PCR reads, yielding one entry per CDR3 protein. Seen here are some 58,000 distinct CDR3 sequences, more than 85% observed once, and the top ten hold less than 0.8%. Diagnostic criteria for definite or probable disease, in their recently defined form, were met by the patients with Susac syndrome. A note on this clonotype: What it recognizes is unknown.

The chain recombines TRBV29-1 with TRBJ1-1, with D possibly matching TRBD1 (5 bases). The specimen was CD8+ T cells from PBMCs. The TCR originated in a human donor with Susac syndrome. CDR3 nucleotides: TGCAGCGTTGAGGGGGTCGTTGACCAGGGTTTTGAAGCTTTCTTT. Translation gives CSVEGVVDQGFEAFF.